This is a list of T cell receptor beta chains from one sample in a study of T-cell reconstitution after alpha-beta-depleted transplantation in children. One entry per CDR3 protein, called by TCRdb with MiXCR from the PCR reads. The data hold about 350,000 distinct CDR3 sequences, with about a sixth observed a single time. This specimen was PBMCs, mostly from graft donor cells, taken 360 days after TCRalphabeta/CD19-depleted stem cell transplant. The receptors here all came from a male patient between 2 and 10 years old who had a stem cell transplant for acute lymphoblastic leukemia, so the T cells may come from the graft donor. Each CDR3 is given with its conserved first and last residue. The D gene is left open where the match is weak. Rows may omit the clone size; those that give it use once, few, many or a size class.

size | J | D | V | CDR3 | DNA
few | TRBJ2-3 | TRBD2 | TRBV10-3 | CAISSRTSDTDTQYF | TGTGCCATCAGTTCCCGGACTAGCGACACAGATACGCAGTATTTT
few | TRBJ1-3 | NA | TRBV4-1 | CASSHGGQFGGNTIYF | TGCGCCAGCAGCCATGGAGGACAGTTCGGAGGAAACACCATATATTTT
few | TRBJ2-2 | NA | TRBV29-1 | CSVGGMNTGELFF | TGCAGCGTTGGAGGAATGAACACCGGGGAGCTGTTTTTT
few | TRBJ2-1 | TRBD2 | TRBV12-3/TRBV12-4 | CASRGGLAGYNEQFF | TGTGCCAGCAGGGGGGGACTAGCAGGTTACAATGAGCAGTTCTTC
NA | TRBJ1-1 | NA | TRBV20-1 | CSARGMTPNTEAFF | TGCAGTGCTAGGGGTATGACCCCGAACACTGAAGCTTTCTTT
NA | TRBJ2-3 | NA | TRBV6-5 | CASSYVDGTDTQYF | TGTGCCAGCAGTTACGTGGACGGGACAGATACGCAGTATTTT
few | TRBJ2-1 | TRBD2 | TRBV14 | CASSQVGRAAGNEQFF | TGTGCCAGCAGCCAAGTGGGGAGGGCCGCGGGAAATGAGCAGTTCTTC
NA | TRBJ2-2 | TRBD2 | TRBV30 | CAWNRPGLANTGELFF | TGTGCCTGGAACCGTCCGGGACTAGCTAACACCGGGGAGCTGTTTTTT
few | TRBJ2-1 | NA | TRBV6-5 | CASSYRQLAVNTYNEQFF | TGTGCCAGCAGTTACCGCCAGTTAGCCGTGAACACCTACAATGAGCAGTTCTTC
NA | TRBJ2-2 | NA | TRBV4-1 | CASSQDPMAGDTGELFF | TGCGCCAGCAGCCAAGATCCTATGGCAGGGGACACCGGGGAGCTGTTTTTT
few | TRBJ2-3 | TRBD2 | TRBV7-2 | CASSLRTSGTGTDTQYF | TGTGCCAGCAGCCTTAGGACTAGCGGGACTGGCACAGATACGCAGTATTTT
NA | TRBJ2-7 | NA | TRBV7-2 | CASSFGPKTYEQYF | TGTGCCAGCAGCTTTGGGCCTAAGACTTACGAGCAGTACTTC
NA | TRBJ2-2 | NA | TRBV29-1 | CSVRGLGELFF | TGCAGCGTTCGGGGGCTTGGGGAGCTGTTTTTT
few | TRBJ1-1 | NA | TRBV6-2/TRBV6-3 | CASSYVGVGVEAFF | TGTGCCAGCAGTTACGTTGGGGTAGGGGTCGAAGCTTTCTTT
few | TRBJ1-2 | NA | TRBV6-2/TRBV6-3 | CASGQRGYTF | TGTGCCAGCGGACAGCGTGGCTACACCTTC
NA | TRBJ2-1 | NA | TRBV29-1 | CSVTGSGQNNEQFF | TGCAGCGTTACCGGGAGTGGGCAAAATAACGAGCAGTTCTTC
few | TRBJ2-1 | TRBD2 | TRBV5-1 | CASSPVGEGHSEQFF | TGCGCCAGCAGCCCGGTGGGGGAGGGCCATAGTGAGCAGTTCTTC
many | TRBJ2-1 | TRBD2 | TRBV4-3 | CASSQQGTSGDYNEQFF | TGCGCCAGCAGCCAACAGGGAACTAGCGGGGATTACAATGAGCAGTTCTTC
NA | TRBJ2-7 | TRBD2 | TRBV6-5 | CASSYSSSSGAYEQYF | TGTGCCAGCAGTTACTCTTCATCTAGCGGGGCCTACGAGCAGTACTTC
NA | TRBJ2-3 | TRBD2 | TRBV27 | CATSGSGTDTQYF | TGTGCCACTAGCGGGAGTGGCACAGATACGCAGTATTTT
NA | TRBJ1-2 | NA | TRBV5-1 | CASSLNPRGFDYGYTF | TGCGCCAGCAGCTTGAACCCTCGAGGGTTCGATTATGGCTACACCTTC
NA | TRBJ2-1 | TRBD2 | TRBV5-1 | CASSLAGGLAGINEQFF | TGCGCCAGCAGCTTGGCCGGGGGACTAGCGGGGATCAATGAGCAGTTCTTC
many | TRBJ2-3 | NA | TRBV24-1 | CATAGRTSTDTQYF | TGTGCCACCGCGGGACGGACTAGCACAGATACGCAGTATTTT
NA | TRBJ2-7 | NA | TRBV29-1 | CSVEGRAVGEQYF | TGCAGCGTTGAGGGCCGGGCGGTAGGGGAGCAGTACTTC
NA | TRBJ2-2 | TRBD1 | TRBV29-1 | CSVRDSYTGELFF | TGCAGCGTCCGGGACAGCTACACCGGGGAGCTGTTTTTT
NA | TRBJ2-5 | NA | TRBV29-1 | CSVESPIQYF | TGCAGCGTTGAATCCCCGATCCAGTACTTC
NA | TRBJ1-5 | NA | TRBV20-1 | CSARIGLQPQHF | TGCAGTGCTAGAATCGGTTTGCAGCCCCAGCATTTT
few | TRBJ1-1 | NA | TRBV6-1 | CASSVSLRTEAFF | TGTGCCAGCAGTGTGTCTCTGAGGACTGAAGCTTTCTTT
NA | TRBJ2-1 | NA | TRBV28 | CASETIGRLIYNEQFF | TGTGCCAGCGAGACTATAGGACGCCTGATTTACAATGAGCAGTTCTTC
few | TRBJ1-5 | TRBD1 | TRBV4-1 | CASSNRGEIQPQHF | TGCGCCAGTTCCAACAGGGGGGAGATTCAGCCCCAGCATTTT
few | TRBJ2-1 | NA | TRBV4-3 | CASSQDYSGRFYNEQFF | TGCGCCAGCAGCCAAGATTATTCAGGACGGTTTTACAATGAGCAGTTCTTC
once | TRBJ2-1 | TRBD1 | TRBV29-1 | CSVAIQGAYNEQFF | TGCAGCGTTGCTATTCAGGGGGCATACAATGAGCAGTTCTTC
NA | TRBJ2-7 | TRBD2 | TRBV30 | CAWSSGTSGYEQYF | TGTGCCTGGAGCTCCGGGACTAGCGGCTACGAGCAGTACTTC
many | TRBJ2-7 | TRBD2 | TRBV5-1 | CASSPGTNYYEQYF | TGCGCCAGCAGCCCCGGGACTAACTACTACGAGCAGTACTTC
NA | TRBJ2-6 | NA | TRBV5-1 | CASSFSWGFGSGANVLTF | TGCGCCAGCAGCTTCAGCTGGGGCTTCGGCTCTGGGGCCAACGTCCTGACTTTC
few | TRBJ2-3 | TRBD1 | TRBV5-1 | CASSWRMGQTVTDTQYF | TGCGCCAGCAGCTGGAGGATGGGACAGACAGTCACAGATACGCAGTATTTT
few | TRBJ1-1 | NA | TRBV7-9 | CASSLEPLLMNTEAFF | TGTGCCAGCAGCTTAGAACCCCTATTAATGAACACTGAAGCTTTCTTT
few | TRBJ1-5 | NA | TRBV6-2/TRBV6-3 | CASSYWGDQPQHF | TGTGCCAGCAGTTACTGGGGAGATCAGCCCCAGCATTTT
NA | TRBJ2-1 | TRBD2 | TRBV30 | CAWSVGLAGEGEQFF | TGTGCCTGGAGTGTAGGTCTAGCGGGAGAGGGTGAGCAGTTCTTC
once | TRBJ2-7 | TRBD2 | TRBV11-1 | CASSPLGGRLAGVAQGEHYF | TGTGCCAGCAGCCCGCTAGGCGGTAGATTAGCGGGAGTTGCTCAAGGCGAGCACTACTTC
NA | TRBJ2-1 | TRBD2 | TRBV27 | CASSFKGMGLAGAYNEQFF | TGTGCCAGCAGTTTTAAAGGGATGGGACTAGCGGGAGCGTACAATGAGCAGTTCTTC
few | TRBJ2-3 | TRBD2 | TRBV20-1 | CSARFWTSGRNTQYF | TGCAGTGCTAGATTTTGGACTAGCGGGAGAAATACGCAGTATTTT
NA | TRBJ2-1 | TRBD2 | TRBV29-1 | CSVGLVAGYEQFF | TGCAGCGTTGGGTTGGTAGCGGGATATGAGCAGTTCTTC
NA | TRBJ1-2 | NA | TRBV29-1 | CSVPWGSSDYTF | TGCAGCGTTCCGTGGGGAAGTTCAGACTACACCTTC
NA | TRBJ2-1 | TRBD2 | TRBV20-1 | CSAILASGSNEQFF | TGCAGTGCTATTCTGGCTAGCGGGAGTAATGAGCAGTTCTTC
NA | TRBJ2-5 | NA | TRBV20-1 | CSAFGPPNQETQYF | TGCAGTGCTTTCGGACCCCCCAACCAAGAGACCCAGTACTTC
few | TRBJ2-6 | TRBD1 | TRBV7-2 | CASSLAGQSFSGANVLTF | TGTGCCAGCAGCTTAGCGGGACAGTCTTTCTCTGGGGCCAACGTCCTGACTTTC
few | TRBJ2-2 | NA | TRBV29-1 | CSTRGGSGDGELFF | TGCAGCACACGGGGCGGCAGCGGCGACGGGGAGCTGTTTTTT
few | TRBJ2-1 | TRBD2 | TRBV6-5 | CASSRAGLDYEQFF | TGTGCCAGCAGTCGGGCCGGACTAGATTATGAGCAGTTCTTC
many | TRBJ2-1 | TRBD2 | TRBV4-1 | CASSQGSGRAHNEQFF | TGCGCCAGCAGCCAAGGGAGCGGGAGGGCCCACAATGAGCAGTTCTTC